Sequencing of this T cell receptor beta chain was carried out in a study of OX40 agonist ivuxolimab in advanced cancers. About this clone itself: The antigen is undetermined.

The study, taken as a whole, reports: Clonal expansion from baseline to week 6 occurred in both CD4+ and CD8+ T cells.

Method: immunoSEQ multiplex PCR; TCRdb's copy keeps in-frame clones and lacks some. In the table there are fewer than 60,000 clones, approximately 86% of which are singletons. V gave up 0 bases and J gave up 6 bases, with 12 bases separating them. Germline V CDR1 and CDR2: ENHRY, SYGVKD. The length of the CDR3 is 15 residues. Sequenced material: CD4+ or CD8+ T cells sorted from blood, taken in a trial of the OX40 agonist ivuxolimab. The receptor comes from an adult with an advanced solid tumor such as melanoma, head and neck, liver or kidney cancer. The rearrangement uses TRBV10-3 and TRBJ2-1; D is undetermined. CDR3 sequence: CAISESRTGGNEQFF. CDR3 bases: TGTGCCATCAGTGAGTCAAGGACCGGCGGCAATGAGCAGTTCTTC.